The clone carrying this TCR beta chain was counted between two and nine times. What it recognizes is unknown. The CDR3 extends over 15 amino acids. CDR1 MGHRA and CDR2 YSYEKL come from the germline V gene. J lost 2 bases, V lost 4 bases, and 5 bases had no gene match. These data are taken from a study of memory CD4+ T cells and cytomegalovirus serostatus. Study-wide findings and caveats: A US-trained random forest predicted CMV serostatus with median AUC about 0.92.

The sort gate was single viable CD3+CD4+CD8-CD45RO+ cells for memory CD4+ T cells. Donors' CMV status reflects serum IgG against pp150, pp28, p38, p52. Sequenced by immunoSEQ multiplex PCR; TCRdb stores in-frame clones only, minus some. The sample yields about 52,000 clones, 75% to 85% seen once. The chain carries TRBV4-1 and TRBJ2-7; 10 bases line up with TRBD1. The sample was memory CD4+ T cells from blood. This sequence originates from an adult in good health and CMV-seronegative. CDR3 DNA sequence: TGCGCCAGCAGCCTCGACAGGGGGCAGACCTACGAGCAGTACTTC. This translates into CASSLDRGQTYEQYF.